These 23 T cell receptor beta chains originate from one sample sequenced in a study of T cells after somatic rescue of genetic block. Sequencing used immunoSEQ multiplex PCR; TCRdb keeps in-frame clones, though not all of them. The table lists about 70,000 clones, 90% to 95% of them singletons. Material for sequencing was peripheral blood mononuclear cells (PBMCs). All receptors come from a man aged 40-50 years.

The chain combines TRBV4-3 with TRBJ2-1, with TRBD1 matching 11 bases. Germline CDR1 reads LGHNA; CDR2 reads YSLEER. With V trimmed by 2 bases and J by 8 bases, 2 bases remained unmatched. The CDR3 loop spans 14 amino acids. The CDR3 region has the DNA TGCGCCAGCAGCCAACGGACAGGGGGCGATGAGCAGTTCTTC. Protein: CASSQRTGGDEQFF.

This clone occurred once. The gene calls are TRBV5-5 and TRBJ2-1, with TRBD2 identical over 9 bases. The trim removed 1 base at V and 7 bases at J, leaving 6 bases unmatched. Germline CDR1 SGHKS, CDR2 YYEKEE (reference sequence). The CDR3 spans 15 residues. The CDR3 coding sequence is TGTGCCAGCAGCTTGTCGTCTAGCGGGACTAATGAGCAGTTCTTC. Protein sequence: CASSLSSSGTNEQFF.

V gene TRBV6-1 combines with J gene TRBJ2-3; D is uncertain. The V and J ends lost 6 bases and 1 base respectively, with 17 bases between them. The CDR3 covers 16 residues. Germline V gene lookup returns CDR1 MNHNS and CDR2 SASEGT. The CDR3, as DNA: TGTGCCAGCAGCGAAAGGGTCGGGTTCCGCACAGATACGCAGTATTTT. Protein sequence: CASSERVGFRTDTQYF.

CDR3 amino acids: CASSGGTSGSEQFF. Written as DNA, the CDR3 is TGTGCCAGCAGCGGGGGGACTAGCGGGAGCGAGCAGTTCTTC. The chain joins TRBV9 to TRBJ2-1; 14 bases map to TRBD2. Germline lookup yields CDR1 SGDLS and CDR2 YYNGEE. The CDR3 runs 14 residues. V gave up 3 bases and J gave up 10 bases; unmatched junction bases: 3.

The chain employs TRBV18 and TRBJ2-5, with D uncertain. The V gene's germline CDR1 is KGHSH and CDR2 LQKENI. V was shortened by 6 bases and J by 2 bases, with 7 bases between the two germline ends. There are 12 residues in the CDR3. This CDR3 is CASSFAQETQYF. The CDR3 nucleotides read TGTGCCAGCTCTTTTGCTCAAGAGACCCAGTACTTC.

Only a few counts were recorded for this clone. The V and J genes are TRBV11-2 and TRBJ1-2; 7 bases match TRBD1. The CDR3 is 14 residues long. Unmatched junction bases numbered 9, after V lost 2 bases and J lost 9 bases. Germline loops: CDR1 SGHAT, CDR2 FQNNGV. The CDR3 DNA reads as TGTGCCAGCAGCTTAAACCGGGTGGACAGGAGCTACACCTTC. Residues: CASSLNRVDRSYTF.

This chain links TRBV6-1 with TRBJ2-1; 7 bases are shared with TRBD2. From germline, CDR1 is MNHNS and CDR2 SASEGT. The CDR3 extends over 16 amino acids. J gave up 4 bases and V 1 base, and 7 bases lay outside the gene matches. CDR3 bases: TGTGCCAGCAGTGAAGTAAGGGCTAGCGGTTACAATGAGCAGTTCTTC. It encodes CASSEVRASGYNEQFF.

V and J are TRBV7-9 and TRBJ2-7; 9 bases agree with TRBD1. J gave up 5 bases and V 6 bases, and 11 bases lay outside the gene matches. CDR1 SEHNR and CDR2 FQNEAQ come from the germline V gene (reference sequence). This CDR3 spans 15 amino acids. CDR3 amino acids: CASSRQGGGKNEQYF. The CDR3 DNA reads TGTGCCAGCAGTCGACAGGGGGGAGGGAAGAACGAGCAGTACTTC.

This sequence joins TRBV7-9 and TRBJ2-2; D possibly corresponds to TRBD1 (5 bases). The V and J ends lost 5 bases and 1 base respectively, with 14 bases between them. Germline assignment: CDR1 SEHNR and CDR2 FQNEAQ (reference sequence). The CDR3 totals 16 residues. This chain's CDR3 is CASSPRARVNTGELFF. Written as DNA, the CDR3 is TGTGCCAGCAGCCCAAGGGCCAGGGTGAACACCGGGGAGCTGTTTTTT.

The CDR3 reads CASSRGLATYNEQFF. For the CDR3, the DNA is TGCGCCAGCAGTAGAGGACTAGCGACCTACAATGAGCAGTTCTTC. The rearrangement uses TRBV5-1 and TRBJ2-1; the match to TRBD2 covers 9 bases. V shed 5 bases, J shed 2 bases, and the junction held 5 bases outside the gene matches. The CDR3 runs 15 residues. Germline CDR1 SGHRS, CDR2 YFSETQ.

The chain's CDR3 is CASSPGSRGRDTEAFF. CDR3 nucleotide sequence: TGTGCCAGCAGCCCGGGCAGTCGGGGGCGAGACACTGAAGCTTTCTTT. The chain uses TRBV7-9 and TRBJ1-1; possible D gene TRBD1, 6 bases. V was pared by 5 bases and J by 3 bases, with 19 bases between. The CDR3 has 16 amino acids. Looked up from germline, CDR1 is SEHNR and CDR2 is FQNEAQ (reference sequence).

This clone was detected a few times. This CDR3 is CASREDRVGQPQHF. CDR3 nucleotides: TGTGCCAGCAGGGAGGACAGGGTAGGTCAGCCCCAGCATTTT. The chain uses TRBV2 and TRBJ1-5, with 8 nucleotides matching TRBD1. CDR1 SNHLY and CDR2 FYNNEI come from the germline V gene. The CDR3 has 14 residues. V lost 6 bases and J lost 6; bases outside the gene matches: 7. Drawing the rest from reference TRBV2 and TRBJ1-5, the complete variable domain is EPEVTQTPSHQVTQMGQEVILRCVPISNHLYFYWYRQILGQKVEFLVSFYNNEISEKSEIFDDQFSVERPDGSNFTLKIRSTKLEDSAMYFCASREDRVGQPQHFGDGTRLSIL.

The DNA of the CDR3 is TGTGCCAGCAGCTTAGGGGGTGGGACTGTCGAGACCCAGTACTTC. Its protein is CASSLGGGTVETQYF. The chain carries TRBV11-2 and TRBJ2-5; weak D call: TRBD2 (6 bases). Trimming cost V 1 base and J 5 bases, with 14 bases left between them. CDR3 length equals 15 residues. Germline V lookup: CDR1 SGHAT, CDR2 FQNNGV.

This chain links TRBV27 with TRBJ2-1; no clear D gene. With 3 bases removed from V and 0 bases from J, the gap between germline ends came to 9 bases. Germline-derived CDR1 and CDR2 are MNHEY and SMNVEV (reference sequence). This CDR3 contains 15 residues. In nucleotides, the CDR3 is TGTGCCAGCAGTTTGGCAACGCACTCCTACAATGAGCAGTTCTTC. Protein: CASSLATHSYNEQFF.

The chain joins TRBV18 to TRBJ1-5; D unclear. The V gene's germline CDR1 is KGHSH and CDR2 LQKENI. CDR3 length: 14 amino acids. The V and J ends lost 0 bases and 1 base respectively, with 4 bases between them. The CDR3 coding sequence is TGTGCCAGCTCACCACCGGGAAGCAATCAGCCCCAGCATTTT. Its translation is CASSPPGSNQPQHF. The full variable domain, in which reference TRBV18 and TRBJ1-5 provide the parts outside the CDR3, is NAGVMQNPRHLVRRRGQEARLRCSPMKGHSHVYWYRQLPEEGLKFMVYLQKENIIDESGMPKERFSAEFPKEGPSILRIQQVVRGDSAAYFCASSPPGSNQPQHFGDGTRLSIL.

The chain couples TRBV7-2 to TRBJ2-3; weak D call: TRBD1 (6 bases). V was cut by 6 bases and J by 8 bases, with 24 bases left in between. The CDR3 runs 16 residues. Germline V gives CDR1 SGHTA, CDR2 FQGNSA. The CDR3 sequence is CASRGAGTQLGGTQYF. The CDR3 nucleotides read TGTGCCAGCAGGGGAGCCGGGACCCAACTAGGGGGTACGCAGTATTTT. Looking up the rest from reference TRBV7-2 and TRBJ2-3 gives the full variable domain: GAGVSQSPSNKVTEKGKDVELRCDPISGHTALYWYRQSLGQGLEFLIYFQGNSAPDKSGLPSDRFSAERTGGSVSTLTIQRTQQEDSAVYLCASRGAGTQLGGTQYFGPGTRLTVL.

V and J are TRBV14 and TRBJ2-1; D possibly matches TRBD1 or TRBD2 (6 bases each). This CDR3 spans 15 amino acids. The ends were cut back, 4 bases at V and 8 bases at J, with 18 bases in the middle. Germline CDR1 and CDR2: SGHDN and FVKESK. The CDR3 nucleotides read TGTGCCAGCAGCCTTCAGGACTACAGGGCCGATGAGCAGTTCTTC. Amino acid sequence: CASSLQDYRADEQFF.

The rearrangement links TRBV2 to TRBJ1-1; D possibly corresponds to TRBD1 (5 bases). The CDR3 is made up of 13 amino acids. V was trimmed by 11 bases and J by 6 bases, leaving 19 bases between them. Germline V gene data show CDR1 as SNHLY and CDR2 as FYNNEI. CDR3 residues: CAGGDGRVPEAFF. Written as DNA, the CDR3 is TGTGCCGGAGGGGACGGGAGGGTCCCTGAAGCTTTCTTT.

The V call is TRBV6-4, the J call TRBJ2-3, with D unclear. This CDR3 has 14 amino acids. Looked up from germline, CDR1 is MRHNA and CDR2 is SNTAGT. Trimming removed 5 bases at V and 0 bases at J, with 9 bases between. The CDR3 coding sequence is TGTGCCAGCAGTTCCGACGTAAGCACAGATACGCAGTATTTT. It translates to CASSSDVSTDTQYF.

This clone was detected once. The chain is built from TRBV5-1 and TRBJ2-1, with unresolved D. Looked up from germline, CDR1 is SGHRS and CDR2 is YFSETQ. The CDR3 covers 14 residues. The germline V and J ends were trimmed by 4 bases and 4 bases, with 12 bases remaining between them. The CDR3 sequence: CASSAGGVYNEQFF. CDR3 DNA sequence: TGCGCCAGCAGCGCAGGTGGGGTATACAATGAGCAGTTCTTC.

In this sample, this clone turned up once. This chain uses TRBV27 with TRBJ2-6; no definite D call. The CDR3 sequence is 15 residues long. Germline V gene data show CDR1 as MNHEY and CDR2 as SMNVEV (reference sequence). The V and J ends lost 5 bases and 4 bases respectively, with 12 bases between them. Here the CDR3 reads CASSPIKPGANVLTF. Here the CDR3 DNA reads TGTGCCAGCAGTCCGATTAAGCCCGGGGCCAACGTCCTGACTTTC.

J is TRBJ2-7 and V is TRBV11-2; a weak D match, TRBD1 (6 bases). Looked up from germline, CDR1 is SGHAT and CDR2 is FQNNGV. The CDR3 spans 14 residues. V lost 3 bases and J 4 bases, leaving 13 bases between the germline ends. The CDR3 DNA reads TGTGCCAGCAGCTTTGACAGGTTTTATTACGAGCAGTACTTC. It encodes CASSFDRFYYEQYF.

J is TRBJ1-3 and V is TRBV7-9; possibly TRBD1 for D (6 bases). The CDR3 is made up of 17 amino acids. V gave up 5 bases and J gave up 3 bases, with 20 bases separating them. The germline V gene has CDR1 SEHNR and CDR2 FQNEAQ (reference sequence). The CDR3 bases are TGTGCCAGCAGCATCCAACCGGGACATCTCTTTGGAAACACCATATATTTT. Translated, it gives CASSIQPGHLFGNTIYF.